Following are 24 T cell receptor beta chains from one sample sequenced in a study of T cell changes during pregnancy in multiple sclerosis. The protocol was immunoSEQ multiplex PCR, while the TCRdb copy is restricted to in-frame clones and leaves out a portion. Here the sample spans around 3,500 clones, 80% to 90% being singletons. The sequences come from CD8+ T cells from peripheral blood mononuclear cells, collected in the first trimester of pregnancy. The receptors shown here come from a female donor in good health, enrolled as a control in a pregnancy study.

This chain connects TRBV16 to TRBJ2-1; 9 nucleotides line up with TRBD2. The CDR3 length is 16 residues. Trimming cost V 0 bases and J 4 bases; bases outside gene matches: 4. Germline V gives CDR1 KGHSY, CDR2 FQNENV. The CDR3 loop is CASSQSPSGVYNEQFF. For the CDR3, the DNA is TGTGCCAGCAGCCAATCCCCTAGCGGGGTTTACAATGAGCAGTTCTTC.

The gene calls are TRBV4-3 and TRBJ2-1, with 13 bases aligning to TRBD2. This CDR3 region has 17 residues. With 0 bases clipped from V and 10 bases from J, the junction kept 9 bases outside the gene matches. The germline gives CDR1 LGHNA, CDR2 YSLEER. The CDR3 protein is CASSQEGLAGRAGEQFF. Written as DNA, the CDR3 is TGCGCCAGCAGCCAAGAGGGACTAGCGGGGAGGGCGGGAGAGCAGTTCTTC.

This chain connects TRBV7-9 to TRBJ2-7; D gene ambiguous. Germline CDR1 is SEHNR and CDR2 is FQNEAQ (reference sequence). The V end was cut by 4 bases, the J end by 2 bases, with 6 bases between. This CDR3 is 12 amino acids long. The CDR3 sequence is CASSSSAYEQYF. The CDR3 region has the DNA TGTGCCAGCAGCTCCTCCGCCTACGAGCAGTACTTC. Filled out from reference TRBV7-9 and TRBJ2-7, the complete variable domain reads DTGVSQNPRHKITKRGQNVTFRCDPISEHNRLYWYRQTLGQGPEFLTYFQNEAQLEKSRLLSDRFSAERPKGSFSTLEIQRTEQGDSAMYLCASSSSAYEQYFGPGTRLTVT.

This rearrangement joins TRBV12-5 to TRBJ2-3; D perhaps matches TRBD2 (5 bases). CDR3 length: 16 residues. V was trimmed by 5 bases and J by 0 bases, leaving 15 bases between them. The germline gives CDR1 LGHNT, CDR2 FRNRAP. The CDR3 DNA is TGTGCTAGTGGTCCTTTGCCAGCGGAGAGCACAGATACGCAGTATTTT. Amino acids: CASGPLPAESTDTQYF.

CDR3 coding DNA: TGTGCCAGCAGCATCGGACAGGGGCGGTACGAGCAGTACTTC. Translating it yields CASSIGQGRYEQYF. The chain combines TRBV11-2 with TRBJ2-7, with 9 bases that match TRBD1. Germline values: CDR1 SGHAT, CDR2 FQNNGV. After removal of 5 bases from V and 4 bases from J, the junction contained 6 bases not matched to a gene. The CDR3 sequence is 14 residues long.

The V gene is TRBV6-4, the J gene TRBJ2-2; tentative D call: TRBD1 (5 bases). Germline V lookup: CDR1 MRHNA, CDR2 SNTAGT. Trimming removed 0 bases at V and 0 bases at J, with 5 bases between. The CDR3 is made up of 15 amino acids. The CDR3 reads CASSDSTANTGELFF. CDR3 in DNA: TGTGCCAGCAGTGACTCGACAGCGAACACCGGGGAGCTGTTTTTT.

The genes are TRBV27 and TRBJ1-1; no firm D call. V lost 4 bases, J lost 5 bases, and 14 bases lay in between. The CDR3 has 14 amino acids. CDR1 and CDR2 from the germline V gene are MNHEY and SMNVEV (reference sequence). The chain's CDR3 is CASSSNLGRTEAFF. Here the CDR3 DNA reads TGTGCCAGCAGTTCGAACCTTGGGAGGACTGAAGCTTTCTTT.

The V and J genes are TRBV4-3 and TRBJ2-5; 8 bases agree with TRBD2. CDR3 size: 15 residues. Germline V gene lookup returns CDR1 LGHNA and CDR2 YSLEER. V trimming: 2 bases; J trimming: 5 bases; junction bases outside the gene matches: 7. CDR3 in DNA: TGCGCCAGCAGCCAAACCGGGGGGGCCGGGGAGACCCAGTACTTC. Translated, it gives CASSQTGGAGETQYF.

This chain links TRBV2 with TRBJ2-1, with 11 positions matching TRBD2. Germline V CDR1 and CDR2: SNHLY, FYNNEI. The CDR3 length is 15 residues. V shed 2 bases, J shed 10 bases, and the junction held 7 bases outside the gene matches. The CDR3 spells CASSELAGGGIEQFF. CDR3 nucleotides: TGTGCCAGCAGTGAACTAGCGGGAGGCGGCATAGAGCAGTTCTTC.

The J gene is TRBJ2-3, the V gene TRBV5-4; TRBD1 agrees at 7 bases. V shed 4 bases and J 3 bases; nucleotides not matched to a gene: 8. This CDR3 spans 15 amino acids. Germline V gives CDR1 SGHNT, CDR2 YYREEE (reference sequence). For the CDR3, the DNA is TGTGCCAGCAGCGGAACCGGGACAGATACAGATACGCAGTATTTT. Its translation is CASSGTGTDTDTQYF.

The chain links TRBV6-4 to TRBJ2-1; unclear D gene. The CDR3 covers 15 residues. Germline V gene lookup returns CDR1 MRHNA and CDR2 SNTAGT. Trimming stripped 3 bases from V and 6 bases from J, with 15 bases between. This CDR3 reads CASSEAASSRNEQFF. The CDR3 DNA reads TGTGCCAGCAGTGAGGCCGCTAGTTCCCGCAATGAGCAGTTCTTC.

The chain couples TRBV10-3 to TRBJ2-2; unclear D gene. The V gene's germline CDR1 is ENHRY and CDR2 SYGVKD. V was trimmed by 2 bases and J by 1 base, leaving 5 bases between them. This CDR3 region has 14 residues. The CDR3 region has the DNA TGTGCCATCAGTGAGCACTTGAACACCGGGGAGCTGTTTTTT. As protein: CAISEHLNTGELFF.

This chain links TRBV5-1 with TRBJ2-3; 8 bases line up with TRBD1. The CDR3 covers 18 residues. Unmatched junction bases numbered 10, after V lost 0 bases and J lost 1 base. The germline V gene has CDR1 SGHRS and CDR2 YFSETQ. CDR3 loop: CASSLGGTGQMGTDTQYF. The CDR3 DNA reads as TGCGCCAGCAGCTTGGGGGGGACAGGACAAATGGGCACAGATACGCAGTATTTT.

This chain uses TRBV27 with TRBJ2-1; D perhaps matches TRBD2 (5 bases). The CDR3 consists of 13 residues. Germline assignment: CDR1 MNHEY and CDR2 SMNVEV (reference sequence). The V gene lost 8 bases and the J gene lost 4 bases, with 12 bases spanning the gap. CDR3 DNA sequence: TGTGCCAGCGAGGGTTCGGGATACAATGAGCAGTTCTTC. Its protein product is CASEGSGYNEQFF.

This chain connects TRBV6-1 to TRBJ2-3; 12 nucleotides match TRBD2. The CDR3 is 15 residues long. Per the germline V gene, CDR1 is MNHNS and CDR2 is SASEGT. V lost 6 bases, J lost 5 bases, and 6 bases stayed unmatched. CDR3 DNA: TGTGCCAGCAGCACCCGACTAGCGGGAGAAGATACGCAGTATTTT. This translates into CASSTRLAGEDTQYF.

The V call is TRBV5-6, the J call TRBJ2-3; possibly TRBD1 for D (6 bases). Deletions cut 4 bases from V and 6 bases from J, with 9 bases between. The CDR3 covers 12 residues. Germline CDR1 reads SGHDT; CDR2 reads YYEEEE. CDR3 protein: CASSTGFDTQYF. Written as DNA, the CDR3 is TGTGCCAGCAGCACAGGGTTCGATACGCAGTATTTT.

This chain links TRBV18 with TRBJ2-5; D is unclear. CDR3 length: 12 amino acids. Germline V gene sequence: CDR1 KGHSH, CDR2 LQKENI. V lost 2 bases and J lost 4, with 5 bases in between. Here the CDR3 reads CASSPKRETQYF. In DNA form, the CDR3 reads TGTGCCAGCTCACCAAAGAGAGAGACCCAGTACTTC.

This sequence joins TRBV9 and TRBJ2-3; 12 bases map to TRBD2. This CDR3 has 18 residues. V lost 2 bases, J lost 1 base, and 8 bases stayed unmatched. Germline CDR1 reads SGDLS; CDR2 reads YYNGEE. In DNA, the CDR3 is TGTGCCAGCAGCGTTAGTGGGACTAGCGGGCCCGGCACAGATACGCAGTATTTT. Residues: CASSVSGTSGPGTDTQYF. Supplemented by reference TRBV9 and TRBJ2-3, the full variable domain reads DSGVTQTPKHLITATGQRVTLRCSPRSGDLSVYWYQQSLDQGLQFLIQYYNGEERAKGNILERFSAQQFPDLHSELNLSSLELGDSALYFCASSVSGTSGPGTDTQYFGPGTRLTVL.

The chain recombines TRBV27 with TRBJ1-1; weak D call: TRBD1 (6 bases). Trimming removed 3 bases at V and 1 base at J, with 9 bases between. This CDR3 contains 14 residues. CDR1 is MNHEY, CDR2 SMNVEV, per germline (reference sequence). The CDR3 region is CASSFGRGNTEAFF. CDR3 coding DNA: TGTGCCAGCAGTTTCGGCAGGGGGAACACTGAAGCTTTCTTT.

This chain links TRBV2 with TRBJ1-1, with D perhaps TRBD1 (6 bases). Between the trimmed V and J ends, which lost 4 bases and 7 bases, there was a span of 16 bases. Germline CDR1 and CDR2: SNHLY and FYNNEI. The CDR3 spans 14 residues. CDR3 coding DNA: TGTGCCAGCAGTGGACTGGCAGGGGAGAATGAAGCTTTCTTT. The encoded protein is CASSGLAGENEAFF.

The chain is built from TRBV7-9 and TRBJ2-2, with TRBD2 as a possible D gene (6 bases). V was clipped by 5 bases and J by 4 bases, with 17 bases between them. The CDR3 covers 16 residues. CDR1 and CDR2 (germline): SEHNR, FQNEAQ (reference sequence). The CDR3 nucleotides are TGTGCCAGCAGCGAAGAAGGACTATTCGGCACCGGGGAGCTGTTTTTT. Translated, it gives CASSEEGLFGTGELFF.

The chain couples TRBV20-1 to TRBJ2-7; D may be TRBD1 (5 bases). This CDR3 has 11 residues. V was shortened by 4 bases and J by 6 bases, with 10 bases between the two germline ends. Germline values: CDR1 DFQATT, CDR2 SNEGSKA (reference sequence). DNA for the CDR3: TGCAGTGCTAATAGGGGTGGCGAGCAGTACTTC. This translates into CSANRGGEQYF.

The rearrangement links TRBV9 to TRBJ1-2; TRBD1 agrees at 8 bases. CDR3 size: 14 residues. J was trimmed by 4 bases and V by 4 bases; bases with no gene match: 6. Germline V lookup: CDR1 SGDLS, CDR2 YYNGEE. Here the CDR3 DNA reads TGTGCCAGCAGCTCGGCAGGGGGCTCCTATGGCTACACCTTC. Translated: CASSSAGGSYGYTF.

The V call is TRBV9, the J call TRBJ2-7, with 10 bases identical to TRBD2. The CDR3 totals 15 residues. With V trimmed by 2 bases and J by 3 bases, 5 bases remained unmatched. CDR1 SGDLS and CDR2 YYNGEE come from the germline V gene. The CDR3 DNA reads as TGTGCCAGCAGCGTCCTAGCGGGGGCCCTCTACGAGCAGTACTTC. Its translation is CASSVLAGALYEQYF.